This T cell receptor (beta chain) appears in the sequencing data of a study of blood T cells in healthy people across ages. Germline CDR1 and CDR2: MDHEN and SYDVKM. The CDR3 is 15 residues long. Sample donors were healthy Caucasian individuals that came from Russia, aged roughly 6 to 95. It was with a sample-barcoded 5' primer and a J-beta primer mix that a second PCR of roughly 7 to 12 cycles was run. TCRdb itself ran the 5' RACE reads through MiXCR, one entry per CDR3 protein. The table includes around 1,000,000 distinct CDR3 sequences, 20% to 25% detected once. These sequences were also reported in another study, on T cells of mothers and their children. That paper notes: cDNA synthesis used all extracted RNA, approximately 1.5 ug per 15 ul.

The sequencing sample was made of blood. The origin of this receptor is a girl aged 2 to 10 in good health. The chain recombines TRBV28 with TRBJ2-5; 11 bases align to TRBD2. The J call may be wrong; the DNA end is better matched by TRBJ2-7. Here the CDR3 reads CASRGLAGGLYEQYF. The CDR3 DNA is TGTGCCAGCAGGGGGCTAGCGGGAGGTCTTTACGAGCAGTACTTC.